Following are 6 T cell receptor beta chains from one sample sequenced in a study of cytomegalovirus exposure and HLA in healthy donors. PCR amplification relied on 60 Vbeta primers (plus 13 Jbeta primers). Here immunoSEQ multiplex PCR was the method, and the copy in TCRdb shows in-frame clones only, minus some. The sample consists of 100,000 to 150,000 clones, roughly a tenth of them appearing once. Sequenced material: PBMCs. These receptors were obtained from a woman between 18 and 29 years old in good health and CMV-seropositive.

This chain links TRBV29-1 with TRBJ1-3; TRBD1 is a possible D gene (5 bases). The CDR3 totals 13 residues. Deletions cut 6 bases from V and 6 bases from J, with 15 bases between. Germline CDR1 is SQVTM and CDR2 is ANQGSEA. The CDR3 sequence: CSVVKDGQNTIYF. DNA for the CDR3: TGCAGCGTCGTCAAGGACGGACAAAACACCATATATTTT.

The V gene is TRBV9, the J gene TRBJ2-1; maybe TRBD1 (7 bases). This CDR3 is 14 amino acids long. Germline V gives CDR1 SGDLS, CDR2 YYNGEE. The germline V and J ends were trimmed by 3 bases and 10 bases, with 17 bases remaining between them. The CDR3 nucleotides are TGTGCCAGCAGCGGATCATACAGGGGACTCGAGCAGTTCTTC. Protein product: CASSGSYRGLEQFF.

The sample holds a few counts of this clone. The chain uses TRBV28 and TRBJ1-4; no reliable D call. Trimming took 2 bases from V and 7 from J, leaving 14 bases between them. The length of the CDR3 is 15 residues. Germline-derived CDR1 and CDR2 are MDHEN and SYDVKM. The CDR3 DNA is TGTGCCAGCAGTTTAAGAGGGCCGGAAGGTGAAAAACTGTTTTTT. Its translation: CASSLRGPEGEKLFF.

This sequence joins TRBV14 and TRBJ1-1; D is uncertain. The CDR3 length is 12 residues. V gave up 3 bases and J gave up 6 bases, with 8 bases separating them. The V gene's germline CDR1 is SGHDN and CDR2 FVKESK. The CDR3 nucleotides are TGTGCCAGCAGCCAGTGGAGTTCTGAAGCTTTCTTT. This translates into CASSQWSSEAFF.

The rearrangement joins TRBV5-1 to TRBJ2-1; 7 bases match TRBD2. The germline V gene has CDR1 SGHRS and CDR2 YFSETQ. CDR3 length: 16 amino acids. Germline trimming cut 0 bases from V and 5 bases from J; bases unmatched to any gene: 8. The CDR3 protein is CASSLAPAGNHNEQFF. The CDR3 DNA reads TGCGCCAGCAGCTTGGCCCCAGCGGGAAACCACAATGAGCAGTTCTTC.

The V gene is TRBV4-1, the J gene TRBJ1-4; D uncertain. The CDR3 sequence is 14 residues long. Trimming stripped 2 bases from V and 7 bases from J, with 11 bases between. The V gene's germline CDR1 is MGHRA and CDR2 YSYEKL. The chain's CDR3 is CASSQRGEGEKLFF. The CDR3 DNA is TGCGCCAGCAGCCAAAGAGGAGAGGGTGAAAAACTGTTTTTT.